Listed here are 27 T cell receptor beta chains from one sample, sequenced in a study of blood T cell repertoires in COVID-19. TCRdb keeps only in-frame clones here, not all; method: immunoSEQ multiplex PCR. The sample holds 220,000 or so clones, 86% seen once. The sequenced sample was peripheral blood. Every receptor here comes from a woman in her fifties or sixties with COVID-19, enrolled during active disease.

The genes are TRBV6-2 or TRBV6-3 and TRBJ2-7, with 8 bases matching TRBD1. J was trimmed by 5 bases and V by 6 bases; bases with no gene match: 6. In germline, CDR1 is MNHEY, CDR2 SVGEGT. The CDR3 is 13 residues long. The CDR3 nucleotides are TGTGCCAGCAGCAAGGACAGGGCCCACGAGCAGTACGTC. Protein product: CASSKDRAHEQYV.

V gene TRBV24-1 combines with J gene TRBJ2-1; the D gene is possibly TRBD1 (6 bases). The CDR3 covers 13 residues. The germline CDR1 and CDR2 sequences are KGHDR and SFDVKD. V shed 5 bases and J shed 5 bases, with 9 bases lying between them. CDR3 DNA: TGTGCCACCAGTGTAGGACAGCACAATGAGCAGTTCTTC. The encoded protein is CATSVGQHNEQFF.

The chain uses TRBV6-5 and TRBJ1-1; D not resolved. CDR1 MNHEY and CDR2 SVGAGI come from the germline V gene. V was cut by 7 bases and J by 3 bases, with 9 bases left in between. This CDR3 region has 12 residues. CDR3 DNA sequence: TGTGCCAGCAAGGACTTCGACACTGAAGCTTTCTTT. Residues: CASKDFDTEAFF.

J is TRBJ1-5 and V is TRBV19; 8 bases agree with TRBD1. The germline V gene has CDR1 LNHDA and CDR2 SQIVND (reference sequence). Trimming at V came to 8 bases and at J to 7 bases, leaving 7 bases not matched to a gene. The CDR3 runs 13 residues. The CDR3 sequence: CASGQGIRQPQHF. CDR3 nucleotides: TGTGCCAGTGGACAGGGAATACGGCAGCCCCAGCATTTT.

V usage is TRBV7-9 and J usage is TRBJ2-7; D call uncertain. V lost 0 bases to trimming and J lost 2 bases, with 11 bases between them. Germline V CDR1 and CDR2: SEHNR, FQNEAQ (reference sequence). This CDR3 has 15 residues. The DNA of the CDR3 is TGTGCCAGCAGCTTAGCGCCCCTTAGAGCCTACGAGCAGTACTTC. Amino acid sequence: CASSLAPLRAYEQYF.

The chain employs TRBV5-1 and TRBJ1-1, with D possibly being TRBD1 (6 bases). V was clipped by 5 bases and J by 4 bases, with 15 bases between them. The CDR3 totals 14 residues. Germline V gene sequence: CDR1 SGHRS, CDR2 YFSETQ. The CDR3 DNA sequence: TGCGCCAGCAGTTCCATGCAGGGGACCACTGAAGCTTTCTTT. Residues: CASSSMQGTTEAFF. Full variable domain (remainder filled in from reference TRBV5-1 and TRBJ1-1): KAGVTQTPRYLIKTRGQQVTLSCSPISGHRSVSWYQQTPGQGLQFLFEYFSETQRNKGNFPGRFSGRQFSNSRSEMNVSTLELGDSALYLCASSSMQGTTEAFFGQGTRLTVV.

V gene TRBV30 combines with J gene TRBJ2-3; TRBD2 matches 7 bases. J was trimmed by 5 bases and V by 8 bases; bases with no gene match: 7. Germline CDR1 GTSNPN, CDR2 SVGIG (reference sequence). This CDR3 has 12 residues. The CDR3 protein is CAIRGGGDTQYF. Here the CDR3 DNA reads TGTGCCATTCGCGGGGGTGGAGATACGCAGTATTTT.

The chain couples TRBV6-2 or TRBV6-3 to TRBJ1-4, with TRBD1 as a possible D gene (5 bases). CDR1 MNHEY and CDR2 SVGEGT come from the germline V gene. The CDR3 loop spans 14 amino acids. Trimming pared 0 bases from V and 8 bases from J, leaving 10 bases between. The CDR3 sequence is CASSYSSGVEKLFF. The DNA of the CDR3 is TGTGCCAGCAGTTACTCGTCGGGGGTCGAAAAACTGTTTTTT.

CDR3: CASSAPPAGVSYNEQFF. The CDR3 DNA reads TGTGCCAGCAGCGCCCCGCCAGCGGGGGTCTCCTACAATGAGCAGTTCTTC. The chain has TRBV5-5 and TRBJ2-1, with TRBD2 matching over 8 bases. Trimming cost V 4 bases and J 0 bases; bases outside gene matches: 9. Germline V gives CDR1 SGHKS, CDR2 YYEKEE (reference sequence). The CDR3 consists of 17 residues.

This rearrangement joins TRBV19 to TRBJ2-3; 11 nucleotides agree with TRBD2. CDR1 is LNHDA, CDR2 SQIVND, per germline (reference sequence). V lost 7 bases and J lost 8; bases outside the gene matches: 11. This CDR3 has 15 residues. CDR3 sequence: CASTPAVAGGPTQYF. CDR3 nucleotide sequence: TGTGCCAGTACCCCTGCCGTAGCGGGGGGGCCTACGCAGTATTTT.

V gene TRBV28 combines with J gene TRBJ1-4; 8 bases fit TRBD1. V trimming: 6 bases; J trimming: 3 bases; junction bases outside the gene matches: 12. CDR1 MDHEN and CDR2 SYDVKM come from the germline V gene. The CDR3 extends over 17 amino acids. CDR3 amino acids: CASRTQGEGQANEKLFF. The DNA for the CDR3 is TGTGCCAGCAGAACTCAAGGCGAGGGACAGGCTAATGAAAAACTGTTTTTT. The whole variable domain, remainder taken from reference TRBV28 and TRBJ1-4, is DVKVTQSSRYLVKRTGEKVFLECVQDMDHENMFWYRQDPGLGLRLIYFSYDVKMKEKGDIPEGYSVSREKKERFSLILESASTNQTSMYLCASRTQGEGQANEKLFFGSGTQLSVL.

The chain joins TRBV3-1 (or the pseudogene TRBV3-2) to TRBJ2-5; TRBD2 aligns across 9 bases. The junction had 5 bases not matched to a gene; V was cut back by 4 bases and J by 2 bases. The CDR3 has 15 amino acids. CDR1 and CDR2 from the germline V gene are LGHDT and YNNKEL (reference sequence). CDR3 sequence: CASSRGSGGQETQYF. CDR3 sequence (DNA): TGTGCCAGCAGCCGCGGAAGCGGGGGGCAAGAGACCCAGTACTTC.

The chain employs TRBV3-1 (or the pseudogene TRBV3-2) and TRBJ2-2; perhaps TRBD1 as D (5 bases). The CDR3 consists of 18 residues. Trimming removed 5 bases from V and 1 base from J, with 20 bases in between. Germline lookup yields CDR1 LGHDT and CDR2 YNNKEL (reference sequence). This CDR3 is CASSTLQGAGWNTGELFF. DNA for the CDR3: TGTGCCAGCAGCACCCTTCAAGGGGCCGGGTGGAACACCGGGGAGCTGTTTTTT.

The V and J genes are TRBV27 and TRBJ2-2; 10 positions match TRBD2. Trimming took 1 base from V and 4 from J; bases not matched to a gene: 0. The germline V gene has CDR1 MNHEY and CDR2 SMNVEV (reference sequence). This CDR3 contains 15 residues. The CDR3 sequence: CASSLLAGGTGELFF. CDR3 DNA sequence: TGTGCCAGCAGTTTATTAGCGGGGGGCACCGGGGAGCTGTTTTTT.

The chain joins TRBV6-5 to TRBJ1-5, with D unresolved. CDR1 is MNHEY, CDR2 SVGAGI, per germline. Trimming took off 7 bases at V and 12 bases at J, with 13 bases between the two ends. There are 11 residues in the CDR3. As DNA, the CDR3 is TGTGCCAGCACCGACACGGTCCTCCAGCATTTT. Encoded protein: CASTDTVLQHF.

This clone was counted once. This chain uses TRBV10-1 with TRBJ1-1; 7 bases map to TRBD1. Germline V gene sequence: CDR1 WNHNN, CDR2 SYGVQD (reference sequence). This CDR3 has 14 residues. V trimming: 8 bases; J trimming: 0 bases; junction bases outside the gene matches: 6. The CDR3 loop is CASSPGQLNTEAFF. The CDR3 DNA reads TGCGCCAGCTCCCCGGGACAGCTGAACACTGAAGCTTTCTTT.

CDR3 in amino acids: CASSLLSGGARTGELFF. CDR3 DNA: TGTGCCAGTAGTTTACTTAGCGGGGGGGCCCGAACCGGGGAGCTGTTTTTT. The chain couples TRBV19 to TRBJ2-2; 11 bases are a match to TRBD2. Germline V gives CDR1 LNHDA, CDR2 SQIVND (reference sequence). V shed 5 bases, J shed 5 bases, and the junction held 10 bases outside the gene matches. The CDR3 consists of 17 residues.

The chain employs TRBV28 and TRBJ1-2; tentatively, D is TRBD1 (6 bases). V lost 5 bases and J lost 0, with 7 bases in between. The CDR3 spans 13 residues. CDR1 and CDR2 from the germline V gene are MDHEN and SYDVKM. The CDR3 bases are TGTGCCAGCAGTCGGACAGCTAACTATGGCTACACCTTC. Translating gives CASSRTANYGYTF.

The chain carries TRBV11-2 and TRBJ2-2, with 9 nucleotides matching TRBD1. V lost 3 bases and J lost 0; bases outside the gene matches: 8. The CDR3 is 18 amino acids. Germline CDR1 reads SGHAT; CDR2 reads FQNNGV. The CDR3: CASSFRTGGAANTGELFF. The CDR3 region has the DNA TGTGCCAGCAGCTTTCGAACAGGGGGCGCGGCGAACACCGGGGAGCTGTTTTTT.

This clone was picked up one time. This chain links TRBV27 with TRBJ2-5; 9 bases are shared with TRBD2. There are 15 residues in the CDR3. Germline V CDR1 and CDR2: MNHEY, SMNVEV (reference sequence). Trimming removed 3 bases from V and 5 bases from J; junction bases left unmatched: 7. The CDR3 is CASSFSPAGGETQYF. The CDR3 coding sequence is TGTGCCAGCAGTTTTTCCCCGGCGGGGGGGGAGACCCAGTACTTC.

V and J are TRBV11-3 and TRBJ2-7, with 12 bases aligning to TRBD2. V shed 4 bases, J shed 0 bases, and the junction held 10 bases outside the gene matches. The CDR3 is 18 residues long. The V gene's germline CDR1 is SGHNT and CDR2 YENEEA. CDR3: CASSSRLAGALVSYEQYF. The CDR3 DNA sequence: TGTGCCAGCAGCTCCCGACTAGCGGGGGCACTCGTCTCCTACGAGCAGTACTTC.

The chain uses TRBV11-3 and TRBJ2-1, with 8 bases fitting TRBD1. J gave up 9 bases and V 3 bases, and 7 bases lay outside the gene matches. Looked up from germline, CDR1 is SGHNT and CDR2 is YENEEA. This CDR3 spans 14 amino acids. The CDR3 DNA reads as TGTGCCAGCAGCTTTAGAACAGGGGGGATTGAGCAGTTCTTC. Translated, it gives CASSFRTGGIEQFF.

The genes are TRBV2 and TRBJ2-7, with 10 bases lining up with TRBD1. CDR1 is SNHLY and CDR2 is FYNNEI in the germline V gene. Trimming at V came to 5 bases and at J to 5 bases, leaving 9 bases not matched to a gene. CDR3 length: 15 residues. The CDR3 DNA reads TGTGCCAGCAGTTCCCCCGGGACAGGGGCGGACGAGCAGTACTTC. It translates to CASSSPGTGADEQYF.

V usage is TRBV27 and J usage is TRBJ1-1; D remains unclear. The CDR3 spans 12 residues. The V end lost 8 bases, the J end lost 0 bases, and 7 bases lay between the germline ends. Germline lookup yields CDR1 MNHEY and CDR2 SMNVEV (reference sequence). In DNA form, the CDR3 reads TGTGCCAGCGGACTCATGAACACTGAAGCTTTCTTT. This sequence encodes CASGLMNTEAFF.

The chain couples TRBV2 to TRBJ1-6; no definite D call. From germline, CDR1 is SNHLY and CDR2 FYNNEI. Trimming left V 2 bases short and J 0 bases short, with 8 bases between. CDR3 size: 16 residues. CDR3 DNA sequence: TGTGCCAGCAGTGAATATGCGAGCTCCTATAATTCACCCCTCCACTTT. Translated: CASSEYASSYNSPLHF.

This clone was picked up a small number of times. This chain joins TRBV12-1 and TRBJ2-1; TRBD1, the table's D call, lacks a check against the DNA. TRBV12-1 is a pseudogene. The CDR3 runs 17 residues. In nucleotides, the CDR3 is TGTGCCAGCAGCTACAGTTCCCCGGGACAGGACTACAATGAGCAGTTCTTC. Encoded protein: CASSYSSPGQDYNEQFF.

This clone came up a few times. The chain couples TRBV19 to TRBJ1-3; D not resolved. The germline V gene has CDR1 LNHDA and CDR2 SQIVND (reference sequence). Trimming removed 5 bases from V and 0 bases from J, with 17 bases in between. There are 17 residues in the CDR3. CDR3 sequence: CASSPSPRSPSGNTIYF. CDR3 DNA: TGTGCCAGTAGTCCCTCCCCCCGGAGCCCCTCTGGAAACACCATATATTTT.